This T cell receptor beta chain came from a study of beta chain features in type 1 diabetes. Findings and limits, study-wide: Type 1 diabetes patients had moderately but significantly shorter TCRB CDR3s in all four CD4+ subsets.

Trimming stripped 7 bases from V and 1 base from J, with 13 bases between. The CDR3 sequence is 14 residues long. The germline V gene has CDR1 MDHEN and CDR2 SYDVKM. Expressed TCRB transcripts got sequenced, as all isolated RNA was reverse transcribed. Clones were sequenced by immunoSEQ multiplex PCR, and TCRdb holds only the in-frame ones, with some missing. Of 300,000 or so clones in the sample, approximately 15% were seen once. In regard to this clone: Its antigen is undetermined.

Input material: naive CD4+ T cells from blood. The receptor's source is a woman younger than 35 with type 1 diabetes. The rearrangement joins TRBV28 to TRBJ1-1, with a tentative D call TRBD1 (5 bases). This CDR3 is CASTLDNPNTEAFF. CDR3 DNA: TGTGCCAGCACCCTGGACAACCCGAACACTGAAGCTTTCTTT.